Presented here are 11 T cell receptor beta chains from one specimen sequenced in a study of cytomegalovirus exposure and HLA in healthy donors (dated by TCRdb to 2016 to 2017). The method was the immunoSEQ multiplex PCR assay. A mixture of 60 forward primers for TCR Vbeta segments and 13 reverse primers for TCR Jbeta segments was used in the multiplex PCR. The clones in this table, taken by TCRdb from immuneACCESS, are in-frame only. Not every clone is retained; where verified, under half of the shortfall comes from an unresolved V gene, and the cause of the rest is unknown. The sample contains 200,000 to 300,000 clones, about 77% of them found a single time. The top ten clonotypes cover 0.4% to 0.6% of the sample. The sample was PBMCs. These receptors were obtained from a boy under 18 in good health and CMV-seronegative.

V and J are TRBV18 and TRBJ2-5; a weak D match, TRBD2 (6 bases). V dropped 5 bases and J dropped 2 bases, with 9 bases sitting between them. The CDR3 totals 13 residues. Germline V gives CDR1 KGHSH, CDR2 LQKENI. CDR3 sequence reads: CASSVTSQETQYF. The CDR3 DNA reads as TGTGCCAGCTCAGTGACTAGTCAAGAGACCCAGTACTTC. The full variable domain, with the rest looked up from reference TRBV18 and TRBJ2-5, is NAGVMQNPRHLVRRRGQEARLRCSPMKGHSHVYWYRQLPEEGLKFMVYLQKENIIDESGMPKERFSAEFPKEGPSILRIQQVVRGDSAAYFCASSVTSQETQYFGPGTRLLVL.

A single count supports this clone. V usage is TRBV5-6 and J usage is TRBJ2-1; 14 bases are a match to TRBD2. Losses at the gene ends were 4 bases for V and 8 bases for J; bases not matched to a gene: 5. CDR1 and CDR2 from the germline V gene are SGHDT and YYEEEE. This CDR3 spans 15 amino acids. The CDR3 bases are TGTGCCAGCAGCCTGGGACTAGCGGGAGTACATGAGCAGTTCTTC. This translates into CASSLGLAGVHEQFF.

CDR3 protein: CASSPRDFTDTQYF. In DNA form, the CDR3 reads TGTGCCAGCAGCCCGCGGGACTTCACAGATACGCAGTATTTT. V and J are TRBV5-4 and TRBJ2-3, with D possibly TRBD2 on 6 matching bases. V dropped 4 bases and J dropped 2 bases, with 11 bases sitting between them. CDR3 length: 14 residues. CDR1 SGHNT and CDR2 YYREEE come from the germline V gene (reference sequence).

The rearrangement joins TRBV30 to TRBJ2-7, with TRBD1 as a possible D gene (6 bases). The CDR3 extends over 15 amino acids. Germline V lookup: CDR1 GTSNPN, CDR2 SVGIG (reference sequence). V was trimmed by 0 bases and J by 3 bases, leaving 15 bases between them. The CDR3 reads CAWSVTGPPNYEQYF. As DNA, the CDR3 is TGTGCCTGGAGTGTTACAGGGCCTCCAAACTACGAGCAGTACTTC.

V is TRBV11-2 and J is TRBJ2-7; TRBD1 might be the D (5 bases). The CDR3 extends over 14 amino acids. With 1 base removed from V and 4 bases from J, the gap between germline ends came to 11 bases. CDR1 and CDR2 (germline): SGHAT, FQNNGV. In nucleotides, the CDR3 is TGTGCCAGCAGCTTAGCTGTGGGGCAATACGAGCAGTACTTC. Translation: CASSLAVGQYEQYF.

The chain uses TRBV4-2 and TRBJ2-3; D not certain. The germline V and J ends were trimmed by 0 bases and 7 bases, with 8 bases remaining between them. Looked up from germline, CDR1 is LGHNA and CDR2 is YNFKEQ. CDR3 length equals 13 residues. This chain's CDR3 is CASSQDLVHTQYF. In nucleotides, the CDR3 is TGTGCCAGCAGCCAAGATCTAGTCCATACGCAGTATTTT.

This chain joins TRBV15 and TRBJ2-5; 9 positions agree with TRBD1. The J call may be incorrect, as the DNA end agrees better with TRBJ2-7. The CDR3 length is 16 residues. CDR1 LNHNV and CDR2 YYDKDF come from the germline V gene (reference sequence). CDR3 loop: CATGAGTGIASYEQYF. The CDR3 bases are TGTGCCACCGGGGCCGGGACAGGGATAGCATCCTACGAGCAGTACTTC.

This CDR3 reads CASRYRADTEAFF. The CDR3 DNA sequence: TGTGCCAGCAGATACAGGGCGGACACTGAAGCTTTCTTT. The J gene is TRBJ1-1, the V gene TRBV2; D is possibly TRBD1 (6 bases). Germline V lookup: CDR1 SNHLY, CDR2 FYNNEI. V was pared by 6 bases and J by 3 bases, with 11 bases between. The length of the CDR3 is 13 residues.

A few counts support this clone. The chain recombines TRBV2 with TRBJ1-2; no firm D call. Germline loops: CDR1 SNHLY, CDR2 FYNNEI. CDR3 size: 15 residues. Trimming removed 7 bases at V and 2 bases at J, with 17 bases between. CDR3 sequence: CASITIADWNYGYTF. The CDR3 nucleotides are TGTGCCAGCATCACAATTGCCGACTGGAACTATGGCTACACCTTC.

J is TRBJ2-1 and V is TRBV29-1; 10 nucleotides match TRBD1. With V trimmed by 8 bases and J by 5 bases, 6 bases remained unmatched. Germline V CDR1 and CDR2: SQVTM, ANQGSEA. This CDR3 contains 13 residues. The CDR3 coding sequence is TGCAGCTCGGGACAGGGGAGAAACAATGAGCAGTTCTTC. This translates into CSSGQGRNNEQFF.

This chain links TRBV27 with TRBJ1-6; D may be TRBD1 (5 bases). The V gene lost 5 bases and the J gene lost 6 bases, with 14 bases spanning the gap. Per germline, CDR1 MNHEY and CDR2 SMNVEV (reference sequence). This CDR3 contains 15 residues. The CDR3 sequence: CASSGQGFRNSPLHF. CDR3 coding DNA: TGTGCCAGCAGTGGGCAGGGTTTCCGTAATTCACCCCTCCACTTT.